This T cell receptor (beta chain) originates from a study of cytomegalovirus exposure and HLA in healthy donors. Notes on the study in general: HLA alleles showed associations with some 15,000 TCR beta sequences in a later analysis, at a 0.05 false discovery rate. The investigators catalogued 150 to 200 TCR beta chains as cytomegalovirus-associated. Later, TCR association rates were found to vary by HLA locus, highest for DRB1 and lowest for HLA-C.

Germline V gene data show CDR1 as SEHNR and CDR2 as FQNEAQ (reference sequence). The CDR3 runs 15 residues. Trimming removed 5 bases from V and 8 bases from J; junction bases left unmatched: 12. The PCR employed 60 Vbeta primers together with 13 Jbeta primers. Libraries were prepared by immunoSEQ multiplex PCR; TCRdb keeps only in-frame clonotypes and omits some of them. The sample lists about 120,000 clones, less than 65% occurring once. This clone was observed once. Its antigen is currently unknown. This chain joins TRBV7-9 and TRBJ2-1; 7 bases match TRBD1. The TCR sequence derives from a middle-aged man in good health and CMV-seropositive. Source material: PBMCs. CDR3 nucleotides: TGTGCCAGCAGCCGGGACAGAATAAGCCCCGATGAGCAGTTCTTC. Protein product: CASSRDRISPDEQFF.